The next 26 T cell receptor beta chains were all read from a single sample in a study of T cells in localized non-small cell lung cancer (dated by TCRdb to the early 2020s). Receptors were amplified or captured by the immunoSEQ multiplex PCR assay. In TCRdb, the immuneACCESS table is reduced to in-frame sequences with V and J assigned. These tables do not hold every clone; where another copy was compared, an unresolved V gene accounts for under half, and the others remain unexplained. The table for this sample lists tens of thousands of clones; around 79% of them were counted only once. The biggest ten clones account for under 45% of the sample. The sequenced sample was PBMCs, obtained before any cancer treatment. The source is a woman between 35 and 70 years old with stage II squamous cell lung carcinoma.

This clone was found once. In nucleotides, the CDR3 is TGTGCCAGCAGTTACCTTCCGGAGGGCTCCTACGAGCAGTACTTC. It translates to CASSYLPEGSYEQYF. V and J are TRBV6-5 and TRBJ2-7; D might be TRBD2 (6 bases). Trimming pared 2 bases from V and 0 bases from J, leaving 11 bases between. The CDR3 has 15 residues. The germline V gene encodes CDR1 MNHEY and CDR2 SVGAGI.

The chain uses TRBV5-5 and TRBJ1-1, with D perhaps matching TRBD1 (5 bases). The CDR3 totals 16 residues. Germline V CDR1 and CDR2: SGHKS, YYEKEE (reference sequence). The ends were cut back, 4 bases at V and 0 bases at J, with 16 bases in the middle. The CDR3 spells CASSPSIGGVNTEAFF. The CDR3 region has the DNA TGTGCCAGCAGCCCCAGCATCGGGGGGGTGAACACTGAAGCTTTCTTT.

The chain employs TRBV9 and TRBJ1-2; perhaps TRBD1 as D (5 bases). The CDR3 contains 11 residues. The V end lost 4 bases, the J end lost 8 bases, and 9 bases lay between the germline ends. Germline lookup yields CDR1 SGDLS and CDR2 YYNGEE. CDR3 residues: CASSFWDGYTF. The CDR3 DNA reads TGTGCCAGCAGCTTCTGGGACGGCTACACCTTC.

The table lists this clone with a count of one. V and J are TRBV5-6 and TRBJ1-5, with D possibly being TRBD1 (5 bases). Between the trimmed V and J ends, which lost 0 bases and 6 bases, there was a span of 10 bases. The CDR3 consists of 14 residues. Germline-derived CDR1 and CDR2 are SGHDT and YYEEEE. CDR3 loop: CASSLDGGAQPQHF. In DNA, the CDR3 is TGTGCCAGCAGCTTGGATGGGGGAGCTCAGCCCCAGCATTTT.

V usage is TRBV4-2 and J usage is TRBJ2-1; 7 bases line up with TRBD2. The V and J ends lost 4 bases and 9 bases, in that order; junction bases with no gene match: 9. This CDR3 comprises 14 residues. CDR1 is LGHNA and CDR2 is YNFKEQ in the germline V gene. The CDR3 DNA reads TGTGCCAGCAGCCTGAGTACGACGGGAGGTGAGCAGTTCTTC. Encoded protein: CASSLSTTGGEQFF.

This chain links TRBV27 with TRBJ1-1, with TRBD1 as a possible D gene (5 bases). Germline lookup yields CDR1 MNHEY and CDR2 SMNVEV (reference sequence). Trimming removed 6 bases from V and 14 bases from J, with 22 bases in between. CDR3 size: 13 residues. In DNA form, the CDR3 reads TGTGCCAGCAGCCCGTTCGCCTCGGGGGGTGGGTTCTTT. It translates to CASSPFASGGGFF.

The DNA of the CDR3 is TGTGCCAGCAGCCAGGGGGTATCAGCCGAGGAGCAGTACTTC. This gives the protein CASSQGVSAEEQYF. The V call is TRBV9, the J call TRBJ2-7; TRBD1 matches at 7 bases. J gave up 7 bases and V 4 bases, and 11 bases lay outside the gene matches. Germline values: CDR1 SGDLS, CDR2 YYNGEE. This CDR3 region has 14 residues.

The gene calls are TRBV11-2 and TRBJ2-1; D possibly matches TRBD1 or TRBD2 (6 bases each). Germline CDR1 SGHAT, CDR2 FQNNGV. Trimming removed 5 bases from V and 8 bases from J, with 13 bases in between. This CDR3 contains 13 residues. The CDR3 spells CASSGGGGDEQFF. CDR3 nucleotides: TGTGCCAGCAGCGGTGGGGGCGGGGATGAGCAGTTCTTC.

The chain carries TRBV28 and TRBJ1-1; a possible D gene is TRBD1 (6 bases). The length of the CDR3 is 14 residues. The V and J ends lost 2 bases and 10 bases respectively, with 17 bases between them. Germline V gives CDR1 MDHEN, CDR2 SYDVKM. As DNA, the CDR3 is TGTGCCAGCAGTTTAGCGGGGGCAGGCGTGGGAGCTTTCTTT. Protein: CASSLAGAGVGAFF. The entire variable domain, with the rest obtained from reference TRBV28 and TRBJ1-1, is as follows: DVKVTQSSRYLVKRTGEKVFLECVQDMDHENMFWYRQDPGLGLRLIYFSYDVKMKEKGDIPEGYSVSREKKERFSLILESASTNQTSMYLCASSLAGAGVGAFFGQGTRLTVV.

This chain links TRBV7-8 with TRBJ2-1; possibly TRBD1 or TRBD2 for D (5 bases each). Trimming removed 5 bases from V and 8 bases from J, with 16 bases in between. Germline V gives CDR1 SGHVS, CDR2 FQNEAQ. The CDR3 runs 14 residues. The CDR3 DNA sequence: TGTGCCAGCAGCCCCGGGACCACATCATATGAGCAGTTCTTC. It is translated as CASSPGTTSYEQFF.

The genes are TRBV27 and TRBJ1-2, with D unresolved. V dropped 0 bases and J dropped 8 bases, with 13 bases sitting between them. The CDR3 totals 14 residues. The germline V gene has CDR1 MNHEY and CDR2 SMNVEV (reference sequence). CDR3 in amino acids: CASSLSHATGGYTF. The DNA for the CDR3 is TGTGCCAGCAGTTTATCTCATGCTACGGGGGGCTACACCTTC.

The chain combines TRBV11-2 with TRBJ2-3, with D perhaps TRBD1 or TRBD2 (5 bases each). The V gene's germline CDR1 is SGHAT and CDR2 FQNNGV. The V end lost 5 bases, the J end lost 2 bases, and 14 bases lay between the germline ends. The CDR3 consists of 15 residues. The CDR3: CASSRRMGDTDTQYF. CDR3 coding DNA: TGTGCCAGCAGCCGGCGGATGGGGGACACAGATACGCAGTATTTT.

The DNA of the CDR3 is TGCGCCAGCAGCTTGTCAGGGGAGGCTGAAGCTTTCTTT. Translating it yields CASSLSGEAEAFF. V usage is TRBV5-1 and J usage is TRBJ1-1; tentative D call: TRBD1 (6 bases). With 1 base removed from V and 6 bases from J, the gap between germline ends came to 10 bases. In germline, CDR1 is SGHRS, CDR2 YFSETQ. There are 13 residues in the CDR3. Full variable domain (remainder filled in from reference TRBV5-1 and TRBJ1-1): KAGVTQTPRYLIKTRGQQVTLSCSPISGHRSVSWYQQTPGQGLQFLFEYFSETQRNKGNFPGRFSGRQFSNSRSEMNVSTLELGDSALYLCASSLSGEAEAFFGQGTRLTVV.

This clone has just one count. The chain couples TRBV4-3 to TRBJ2-1; D gene ambiguous. The CDR3 sequence is 13 residues long. Looked up from germline, CDR1 is LGHNA and CDR2 is YSLEER. V was pared by 0 bases and J by 6 bases, with 6 bases between. The DNA of the CDR3 is TGCGCCAGCAGCCAAGAGTTGCGCAATGAGCAGTTCTTC. This gives the protein CASSQELRNEQFF.

The V and J genes are TRBV6-6 and TRBJ1-1; possibly TRBD1 for D (6 bases). The CDR3 is 14 residues long. V was trimmed by 2 bases and J by 4 bases, leaving 11 bases between them. CDR1 MNHNY and CDR2 SVGAGI come from the germline V gene (reference sequence). The CDR3: CASSYGGLTTEAFF. The CDR3 DNA follows: TGTGCCAGCAGTTACGGGGGGCTTACCACTGAAGCTTTCTTT.

The chain carries TRBV2 and TRBJ1-5; TRBD1 aligns across 9 bases. Germline CDR1 and CDR2: SNHLY and FYNNEI. The CDR3 extends over 13 amino acids. With V trimmed by 4 bases and J by 5 bases, 0 bases remained unmatched. CDR3 sequence: CASSGDRDQPQHF. For the CDR3, the DNA is TGTGCCAGCAGTGGGGACAGGGATCAGCCCCAGCATTTT.

The chain employs TRBV6-1 and TRBJ2-6; 10 nucleotides match TRBD1. CDR1 and CDR2 from the germline V gene are MNHNS and SASEGT. The CDR3 is made up of 17 amino acids. The junction had 3 bases not matched to a gene; V was cut back by 4 bases and J by 0 bases. CDR3 sequence: CASSAGTGDSGANVLTF. CDR3 nucleotides: TGTGCCAGCAGTGCCGGGACAGGGGACTCTGGGGCCAACGTCCTGACTTTC.

The J gene is TRBJ1-3, the V gene TRBV10-3; D is ambiguous. Trimming took off 6 bases at V and 2 bases at J, with 14 bases between the two ends. The CDR3 runs 15 residues. The germline V gene has CDR1 ENHRY and CDR2 SYGVKD. The CDR3 DNA reads as TGTGCCATCAGCCCGCAAAACATGGCTGGAAACACCATATATTTT. The encoded protein is CAISPQNMAGNTIYF.

The chain couples TRBV5-4 to TRBJ2-2; no clear D gene. V was cut by 4 bases and J by 0 bases, with 7 bases left in between. Germline loops: CDR1 SGHNT, CDR2 YYREEE (reference sequence). CDR3 size: 14 residues. CDR3 sequence reads: CASSPATNTGELFF. The CDR3 DNA sequence: TGTGCCAGCAGCCCAGCCACGAACACCGGGGAGCTGTTTTTT. Combining the CDR3 with reference TRBV5-4 and TRBJ2-2 gives the whole variable domain ETGVTQSPTHLIKTRGQQVTLRCSSQSGHNTVSWYQQALGQGPQFIFQYYREEENGRGNFPPRFSGLQFPNYSSELNVNALELDDSALYLCASSPATNTGELFFGEGSRLTVL.

This chain uses TRBV18 with TRBJ2-7; 7 bases are a match to TRBD2. Germline V gene lookup returns CDR1 KGHSH and CDR2 LQKENI. Germline trimming cut 3 bases from V and 3 bases from J; bases unmatched to any gene: 2. The length of the CDR3 is 13 residues. CDR3 nucleotide sequence: TGTGCCAGCTCACCGGCGGGGGACTACGAGCAGTACGTC. Residues: CASSPAGDYEQYV.

In its sample, this clone was seen once. CDR3 sequence: CASSKGRTGELFF. CDR3 coding DNA: TGTGCCAGTAGTAAGGGTCGCACCGGGGAGCTGTTTTTT. The J gene is TRBJ2-2, the V gene TRBV19; D call uncertain. V lost 4 bases, J lost 4 bases, and 7 bases lay in between. The length of the CDR3 is 13 residues. Germline loops: CDR1 LNHDA, CDR2 SQIVND (reference sequence).

This chain connects TRBV27 to TRBJ2-1; 10 bases fit TRBD1. Germline V gene sequence: CDR1 MNHEY, CDR2 SMNVEV (reference sequence). V shed 3 bases and J 7 bases; nucleotides not matched to a gene: 6. This CDR3 region has 15 residues. The CDR3 region has the DNA TGTGCCAGCAGTTTGGGGGGGACAGGGGTTAATGAGCAGTTCTTC. Its protein is CASSLGGTGVNEQFF.

The CDR3, as DNA: TGTGCCAGCAGGGAGGGTGTCGCAGATACGCAGTATTTT. Translation: CASREGVADTQYF. The chain employs TRBV2 and TRBJ2-3, with a possible D match to TRBD2 (6 bases). The CDR3 length is 13 residues. V was shortened by 6 bases and J by 4 bases, with 11 bases between the two germline ends. Germline V gene lookup returns CDR1 SNHLY and CDR2 FYNNEI.

V usage is TRBV6-6 and J usage is TRBJ1-5; 8 positions agree with TRBD1. This CDR3 is 14 amino acids long. Germline V gene data show CDR1 as MNHNY and CDR2 as SVGAGI (reference sequence). Unmatched junction bases numbered 6, after V lost 5 bases and J lost 6 bases. CDR3 amino acids: CASSSGQGGQPQHF. CDR3 in DNA: TGTGCCAGCAGTAGCGGACAGGGAGGTCAGCCCCAGCATTTT.

This clone came up once. The chain is built from TRBV6-5 and TRBJ1-4; D unresolved. Trimming cost V 7 bases and J 8 bases, with 17 bases left between them. CDR3 length: 14 amino acids. The germline CDR1 and CDR2 sequences are MNHEY and SVGAGI. The chain's CDR3 is CASTTAGMSEKLFF. CDR3 DNA sequence: TGTGCCAGCACCACAGCCGGCATGTCGGAAAAACTGTTTTTT.

This clone counts as medium-sized. The chain employs TRBV29-1 and TRBJ1-1, with unresolved D. Trimming stripped 3 bases from V and 0 bases from J, with 11 bases between. Germline CDR1 is SQVTM and CDR2 is ANQGSEA. The CDR3 loop spans 14 amino acids. The CDR3 reads CSVDDARMNTEAFF. CDR3 coding DNA: TGCAGCGTTGACGATGCCAGAATGAACACTGAAGCTTTCTTT.